This T cell receptor (beta chain) is drawn from a study of T cell repertoires in cytomegalovirus infection. To note about this clonotype: Antigen unknown.

Germline V gives CDR1 SGHVS, CDR2 FNYEAQ. Trimming removed 0 bases at V and 2 bases at J, with 11 bases between. The CDR3 spans 15 residues. TCRdb analysed the reads with MiXCR anew, one entry per CDR3 protein. The sample has approximately 110,000 distinct CDR3 sequences; over 40% are singletons. The chain uses TRBV7-6 and TRBJ2-7; the D gene is possibly TRBD1 (5 bases). The sample in question was CD8+ T cells from cultured PBMCs, obtained from culture after CMV antigen stimulation. The receptor was isolated from a human donor in good health (CMV status not recorded). Some clones in this sample may be carry-over from other donors' samples. CDR3 nucleotide sequence: TGTGCCAGCAGCTTAGCTAGGGGCAGTACCTACGAGCAGTACTTC. Translation: CASSLARGSTYEQYF.